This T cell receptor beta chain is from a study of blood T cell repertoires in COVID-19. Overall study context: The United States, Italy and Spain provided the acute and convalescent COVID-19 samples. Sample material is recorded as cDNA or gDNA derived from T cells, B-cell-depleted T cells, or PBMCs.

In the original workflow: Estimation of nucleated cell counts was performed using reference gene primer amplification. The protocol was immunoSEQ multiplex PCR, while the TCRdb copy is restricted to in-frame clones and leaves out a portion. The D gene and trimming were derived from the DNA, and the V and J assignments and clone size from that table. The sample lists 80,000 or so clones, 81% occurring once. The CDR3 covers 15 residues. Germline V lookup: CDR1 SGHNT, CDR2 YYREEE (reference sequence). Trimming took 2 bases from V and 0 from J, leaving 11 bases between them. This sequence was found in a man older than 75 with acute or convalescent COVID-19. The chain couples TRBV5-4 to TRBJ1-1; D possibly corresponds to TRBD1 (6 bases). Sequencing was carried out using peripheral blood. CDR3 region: CASSFGQLMNTEAFF. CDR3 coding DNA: TGTGCCAGCAGCTTCGGACAGCTCATGAACACTGAAGCTTTCTTT.